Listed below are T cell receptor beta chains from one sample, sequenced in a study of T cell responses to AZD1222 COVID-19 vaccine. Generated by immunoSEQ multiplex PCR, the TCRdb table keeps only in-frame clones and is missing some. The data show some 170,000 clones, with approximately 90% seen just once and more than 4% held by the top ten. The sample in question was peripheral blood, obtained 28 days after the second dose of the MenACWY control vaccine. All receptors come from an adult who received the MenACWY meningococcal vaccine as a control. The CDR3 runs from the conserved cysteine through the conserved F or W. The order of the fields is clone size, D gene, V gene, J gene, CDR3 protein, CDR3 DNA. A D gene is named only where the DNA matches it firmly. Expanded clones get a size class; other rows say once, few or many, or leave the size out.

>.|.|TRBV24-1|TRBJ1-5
CATSGSAGGNQPQHF
TGTGCCACCAGTGGATCAGCCGGGGGCAATCAGCCCCAGCATTTT
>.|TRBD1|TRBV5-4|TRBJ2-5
CASSPPTGGQMTQYF
TGTGCCAGCAGCCCCCCAACAGGGGGTCAGATGACCCAGTACTTC
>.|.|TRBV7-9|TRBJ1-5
CASSAGTAGPQHF
TGTGCCAGCAGCGCAGGGACGGCGGGCCCCCAGCATTTT
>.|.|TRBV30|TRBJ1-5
CAWSVLDLNQPQHF
TGTGCCTGGAGTGTACTTGACCTCAATCAGCCCCAGCATTTT
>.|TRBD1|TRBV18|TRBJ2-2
CASSPSGQGANTGELFF
TGTGCCAGCTCACCAAGCGGACAGGGGGCCAACACCGGGGAGCTGTTTTTT
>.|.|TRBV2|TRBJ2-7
CASRGALAGSSYEQYF
TGTGCCAGCAGGGGGGCCCTTGCGGGTAGCTCCTACGAGCAGTACTTC
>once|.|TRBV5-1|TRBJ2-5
CASSSQETQYF
TGCGCCAGCAGCTCTCAAGAGACCCAGTACTTC
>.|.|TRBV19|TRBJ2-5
CASRGPPGETQYF
TGTGCCAGTAGGGGACCCCCCGGGGAGACCCAGTACTTC
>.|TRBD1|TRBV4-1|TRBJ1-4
CASSQMDRGNEKLFF
TGCGCCAGCAGCCAGATGGACAGGGGGAATGAAAAACTGTTTTTT
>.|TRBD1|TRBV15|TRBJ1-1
CATSRLGQWAEAFF
TGTGCCACCAGCAGGTTGGGACAGTGGGCTGAAGCTTTCTTT
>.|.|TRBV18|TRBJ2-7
CASSPVWGIDEQYF
TGTGCCAGCTCACCTGTTTGGGGGATCGACGAGCAGTACTTC
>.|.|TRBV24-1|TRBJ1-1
CATSATQGSNTEAFF
TGTGCCACCAGTGCGACACAGGGATCGAACACTGAAGCTTTCTTT
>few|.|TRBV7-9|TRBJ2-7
CASSPLGAGDVRNEQYF
TGTGCCAGCAGCCCCCTGGGGGCGGGAGATGTACGCAACGAGCAGTACTTC
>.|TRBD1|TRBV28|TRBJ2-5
CASTSPGQGIETQYF
TGTGCCAGCACCAGCCCGGGACAGGGTATAGAGACCCAGTACTTC
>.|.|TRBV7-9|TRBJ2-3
CASSLVRTDTQYF
TGTGCCAGCAGCTTAGTTAGAACAGATACGCAGTATTTT
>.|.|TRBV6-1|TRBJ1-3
CASSPGPANTIYF
TGTGCCAGCAGCCCCGGGCCCGCAAACACCATATATTTT
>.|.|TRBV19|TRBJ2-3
CASSRADTQYF
TGTGCCAGTAGTAGGGCAGATACGCAGTATTTT
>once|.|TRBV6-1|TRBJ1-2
CASSEQGYGYTF
TGTGCCAGCAGTGAACAGGGCTATGGCTACACCTTC
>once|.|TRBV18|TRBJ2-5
CASSPGPETQYF
TGTGCCAGCTCACCGGGTCCGGAGACCCAGTACTTC
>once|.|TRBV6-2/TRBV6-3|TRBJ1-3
CASSYSRSGNTIYF
TGTGCCAGCAGTTACTCCCGCTCTGGAAACACCATATATTTT
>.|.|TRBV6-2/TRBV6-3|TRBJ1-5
CASSKTDYSNQPQHF
TGTGCCAGCAGTAAGACGGACTATAGCAATCAGCCCCAGCATTTT
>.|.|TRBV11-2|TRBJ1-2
CASSLVSEMRDYGYTF
TGTGCCAGCAGCTTAGTATCCGAGATGCGGGACTATGGCTACACCTTC
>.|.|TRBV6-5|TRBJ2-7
CASRKNSYEQYF
TGTGCCAGCAGAAAAAACTCCTACGAGCAGTACTTC
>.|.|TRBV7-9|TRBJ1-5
CASSPGWGIHQPQHF
TGTGCCAGCAGCCCTGGATGGGGGATCCATCAGCCCCAGCATTTT
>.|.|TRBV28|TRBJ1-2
CASSLRADYGYTF
TGTGCCAGCAGTCTCCGGGCGGACTATGGCTACACCTTC
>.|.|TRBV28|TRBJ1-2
CASTQDPGFYGYTF
TGTGCCAGCACACAAGATCCGGGGTTCTATGGCTACACCTTC
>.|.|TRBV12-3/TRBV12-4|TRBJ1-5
CASSLDMGQPQHF
TGTGCCAGCAGTTTAGATATGGGGCAGCCCCAGCATTTT
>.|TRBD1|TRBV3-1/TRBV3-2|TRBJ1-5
CASSQGTGAQPQHF
TGTGCCAGCAGCCAAGGGACAGGGGCCCAGCCCCAGCATTTT
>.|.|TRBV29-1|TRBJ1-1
CSVDSVIGGRGTDTEAFF
TGCAGCGTTGATTCGGTTATCGGGGGCAGGGGCACGGACACTGAAGCTTTCTTT
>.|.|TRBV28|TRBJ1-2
CASSGSQEGKIYGYTF
TGTGCCAGCAGTGGTTCACAGGAGGGGAAGATCTATGGCTACACCTTC
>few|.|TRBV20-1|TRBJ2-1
CSAGDNEQFF
TGCAGTGCTGGAGACAATGAGCAGTTCTTC
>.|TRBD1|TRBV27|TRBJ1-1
CASSYRTGANTEAFF
TGTGCCAGCAGTTACAGGACAGGAGCGAACACTGAAGCTTTCTTT
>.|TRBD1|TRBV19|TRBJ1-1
CASRDRGTEAFF
TGTGCCAGTAGGGACAGGGGAACTGAAGCTTTCTTT
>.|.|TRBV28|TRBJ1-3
CASSLGGNTIYF
TGTGCCAGCAGTTTAGGAGGAAACACCATATATTTT
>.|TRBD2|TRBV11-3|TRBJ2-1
CASSLIGTSGSNEQFF
TGTGCCAGCAGCTTAATCGGGACTAGCGGGAGCAATGAGCAGTTCTTC
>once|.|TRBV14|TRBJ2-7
CASSQEGLGVYEQYF
TGTGCCAGCAGCCAAGAAGGTTTGGGGGTCTACGAGCAGTACTTC
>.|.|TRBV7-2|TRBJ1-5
CASSSQRGQPQHF
TGTGCCAGCAGCTCGCAAAGGGGTCAGCCCCAGCATTTT
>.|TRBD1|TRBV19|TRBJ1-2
CASSTGQGWNYGYTF
TGTGCCAGTAGTACAGGACAGGGCTGGAACTATGGCTACACCTTC
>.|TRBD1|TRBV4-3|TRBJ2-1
CASSQAFPGQGADEQFF
TGCGCCAGCAGCCAAGCATTCCCGGGACAGGGGGCCGATGAGCAGTTCTTC
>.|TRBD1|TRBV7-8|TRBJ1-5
CASSPGGQGTWQPQHF
TGTGCCAGCAGCCCCGGAGGACAGGGGACGTGGCAGCCCCAGCATTTT
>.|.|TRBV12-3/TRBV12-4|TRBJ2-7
CASTTNYYEQYF
TGTGCCAGCACGACTAATTACTACGAGCAGTACTTC
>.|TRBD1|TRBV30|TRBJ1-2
CAWSPDRGYGYTF
TGTGCCTGGAGCCCTGACAGGGGCTATGGCTACACCTTC
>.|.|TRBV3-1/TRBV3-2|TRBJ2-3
CASSQAGLGTSRTDTQYF
TGTGCCAGCAGCCAAGCCGGGCTGGGGACTTCACGCACAGATACGCAGTATTTT
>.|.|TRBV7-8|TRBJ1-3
CASSLGLPGNTIYF
TGTGCCAGCAGCTTAGGTTTGCCTGGAAACACCATATATTTT
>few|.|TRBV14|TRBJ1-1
CASSQDRGTEAFF
TGTGCCAGCAGCCAAGATCGGGGAACTGAAGCTTTCTTT
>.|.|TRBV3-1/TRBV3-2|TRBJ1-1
CASSHSPGLNTEAFF
TGTGCCAGCAGCCATAGCCCTGGGTTGAACACTGAAGCTTTCTTT